The 2 T cell receptor beta chains in this list originate from one sample, sequenced in a study of PD-1 blockade in classical Hodgkin lymphoma. Some clones are missing from TCRdb's copy, which holds only in-frame ones; the method was immunoSEQ multiplex PCR. Seen here are 75,000 to 95,000 clones, approximately 86% observed once, and the top ten hold more than 15%. The time point: cycle 4 day 1 (C4D1), after 5 to 7 weeks of nivolumab. Every single patient, without exception, relapsed after autologous stem cell transplantation, and brentuximab vedotin exposure varied. Sequencing was performed on peripheral blood mononuclear cells (PBMCs), taken before the fourth cycle of nivolumab. The receptor set was obtained from a human donor with classical Hodgkin lymphoma.

The table lists this clone with a count of one. V gene TRBV5-1 combines with J gene TRBJ1-1; possibly TRBD1 for D (5 bases). The germline V gene has CDR1 SGHRS and CDR2 YFSETQ. The CDR3 spans 12 residues. Trimming stripped 7 bases from V and 5 bases from J, with 12 bases between. CDR3 DNA: TGCGCCAGCGGGGCCCATGAGACTGAAGCTTTCTTT. Protein: CASGAHETEAFF.

The chain joins TRBV7-9 to TRBJ1-4; D call uncertain. Per germline, CDR1 SEHNR and CDR2 FQNEAQ (reference sequence). This CDR3 is built from 14 residues. Trimming removed 5 bases at V and 7 bases at J, with 14 bases between. The CDR3 region has the DNA TGTGCCAGCAGCCCCCCTACGGGGTTTGAAAAACTGTTTTTT. It codes for CASSPPTGFEKLFF.